Presented here are 31 T cell receptor beta chains from one specimen sequenced in a study of blood T cell repertoires in COVID-19. Assay used: immunoSEQ multiplex PCR; TCRdb lists only in-frame clones, some missing. The top ten hold approximately 5.3% of the sample, which has fewer than 300,000 clones, around 88% seen once. Sequenced sample: peripheral blood. The receptors come from a man older than 75 with acute or convalescent COVID-19.

The rearrangement links TRBV4-1 to TRBJ1-1; D may be TRBD1 (6 bases). The CDR3 has 16 residues. With 0 bases removed from V and 1 base from J, the gap between germline ends came to 12 bases. CDR1 is MGHRA and CDR2 is YSYEKL in the germline V gene. The CDR3, as DNA: TGCGCCAGCAGCCAAGATCCGGCAGGGGCGAACACTGAAGCTTTCTTT. Encoded protein: CASSQDPAGANTEAFF.

The rearrangement links TRBV3-1 (or the pseudogene TRBV3-2) to TRBJ2-1, with D perhaps TRBD2 (5 bases). The CDR3 length is 14 residues. The germline V gene has CDR1 LGHDT and CDR2 YNNKEL (reference sequence). V lost 1 base and J 2 bases, leaving 6 bases between the germline ends. The CDR3: CASSQGTAYNEQFF. The CDR3 DNA follows: TGTGCCAGCAGCCAAGGGACTGCCTACAATGAGCAGTTCTTC.

The CDR3 coding sequence is TGTGCCAGCAGTGCCCCACAGGGGAGCTCTGGAAACACCATATATTTT. Translation gives CASSAPQGSSGNTIYF. The chain links TRBV28 to TRBJ1-3; 7 nucleotides match TRBD1. With 5 bases clipped from V and 0 bases from J, the junction kept 7 bases outside the gene matches. The CDR3 has 16 amino acids. Germline V gene data show CDR1 as MDHEN and CDR2 as SYDVKM.

This clone was observed a single time. The V call is TRBV3-1 (or the pseudogene TRBV3-2), the J call TRBJ2-5; D remains ambiguous. The V gene's germline CDR1 is LGHDT and CDR2 YNNKEL (reference sequence). The length of the CDR3 is 13 residues. The V and J ends lost 0 bases and 5 bases respectively, with 7 bases between them. The DNA for the CDR3 is TGTGCCAGCAGCCAAGATAATCGGGAGACCCAGTACTTC. This sequence encodes CASSQDNRETQYF.

This clone was detected once. This chain connects TRBV5-8 to TRBJ1-6; 10 nucleotides agree with TRBD1. The germline V gene has CDR1 SGHTS and CDR2 YDEGEE. This CDR3 is 17 amino acids long. The V gene end was trimmed by 4 bases and the J gene end by 6 bases; junction bases not matched to a gene: 10. CDR3 coding DNA: TGTGCCAGCAGCCGCCTGGGCGGGACAGGGGCTAATTCACCCCTCCACTTT. This encodes CASSRLGGTGANSPLHF.

This chain joins TRBV6-5 and TRBJ1-2, with D maybe TRBD1 (6 bases). The germline gives CDR1 MNHEY, CDR2 SVGAGI. This CDR3 is built from 13 residues. Trimming stripped 6 bases from V and 8 bases from J, with 16 bases between. Here the CDR3 reads CASSTRGGLGYTF. For the CDR3, the DNA is TGTGCCAGCAGCACCCGGGGGGGGCTCGGCTACACCTTC.

In its sample, this clone was seen once. The rearrangement uses TRBV2 and TRBJ2-5; 8 nucleotides match TRBD1. This CDR3 has 14 amino acids. The J segment lost 5 bases and the V segment lost 3 bases, leaving 5 bases of the junction unmatched. The germline V gene has CDR1 SNHLY and CDR2 FYNNEI. CDR3 sequence reads: CASSEGRGLETQYF. In DNA, the CDR3 is TGTGCCAGCAGTGAGGGCAGGGGGCTGGAGACCCAGTACTTC.

This chain links TRBV27 with TRBJ2-7, with D possibly TRBD1 on 5 matching bases. Trimming removed 4 bases at V and 4 bases at J, with 11 bases between. There are 13 residues in the CDR3. From germline, CDR1 is MNHEY and CDR2 SMNVEV (reference sequence). The CDR3 loop reads CASSSRVGYEQYF. CDR3 coding DNA: TGTGCCAGCAGTTCCAGGGTTGGGTACGAGCAGTACTTC.

The chain joins TRBV6-5 to TRBJ2-7, with D maybe TRBD1 (7 bases). The germline gives CDR1 MNHEY, CDR2 SVGAGI. Trimming took 6 bases from V and 3 from J, leaving 15 bases between them. The CDR3 length is 14 residues. The CDR3 coding sequence is TGTGCCAGCAGCCGGAGGGACAGACTCTACGAGCAGTACTTC. It codes for CASSRRDRLYEQYF.

V is TRBV28 and J is TRBJ1-4, with 10 bases that match TRBD1. Germline loops: CDR1 MDHEN, CDR2 SYDVKM. The CDR3 runs to 16 residues. The ends lost 6 bases at V and 7 bases at J; junction bases unmatched: 11. CDR3 in DNA: TGTGCCAGCAGGGGACAGGGGATCGGAGTAGGTGAAAAACTGTTTTTT. Its protein product is CASRGQGIGVGEKLFF. Full variable domain (outside the CDR3, taken from reference TRBV28 and TRBJ1-4): DVKVTQSSRYLVKRTGEKVFLECVQDMDHENMFWYRQDPGLGLRLIYFSYDVKMKEKGDIPEGYSVSREKKERFSLILESASTNQTSMYLCASRGQGIGVGEKLFFGSGTQLSVL.

This sequence joins TRBV5-6 and TRBJ2-7, with D possibly being TRBD2 (6 bases). The CDR3 length is 14 residues. The V gene's germline CDR1 is SGHDT and CDR2 YYEEEE. The ends were cut back, 2 bases at V and 7 bases at J, with 16 bases in the middle. CDR3 in amino acids: CASSLLMNGGEQYF. The DNA of the CDR3 is TGTGCCAGCAGCTTACTAATGAACGGGGGTGAGCAGTACTTC.

V is TRBV5-1 and J is TRBJ1-6; D is undetermined. With 0 bases removed from V and 6 bases from J, the gap between germline ends came to 13 bases. Germline V gene lookup returns CDR1 SGHRS and CDR2 YFSETQ. This CDR3 has 16 residues. The CDR3 is CASSLGGGFGNSPLHF. CDR3 DNA sequence: TGCGCCAGCAGCTTGGGAGGCGGATTCGGTAATTCACCCCTCCACTTT.

The rearrangement links TRBV19 to TRBJ2-5; 7 nucleotides match TRBD1. Germline CDR1 LNHDA, CDR2 SQIVND (reference sequence). The CDR3 runs to 13 residues. The V gene end was trimmed by 6 bases and the J gene end by 2 bases; junction bases not matched to a gene: 3. The chain's CDR3 is CASRLRGQETQYF. The CDR3 nucleotides are TGTGCCAGTAGACTCAGGGGGCAAGAGACCCAGTACTTC.

This clone was seen a handful of times. The chain employs TRBV11-2 and TRBJ2-3; TRBD2 is a possible D gene (6 bases). The germline V gene has CDR1 SGHAT and CDR2 FQNNGV. V was cut by 1 base and J by 0 bases, with 8 bases left in between. The CDR3 totals 15 residues. The CDR3 sequence: CASSLVGGSTDTQYF. The CDR3 DNA is TGTGCCAGCAGCTTAGTTGGGGGGAGCACAGATACGCAGTATTTT. Combining the CDR3 with reference TRBV11-2 and TRBJ2-3 gives the whole variable domain EAGVAQSPRYKIIEKRQSVAFWCNPISGHATLYWYQQILGQGPKLLIQFQNNGVVDDSQLPKDRFSAERLKGVDSTLKIQPAKLEDSAVYLCASSLVGGSTDTQYFGPGTRLTVL.

V and J are TRBV7-9 and TRBJ2-2; 7 bases agree with TRBD1. The germline CDR1 and CDR2 sequences are SEHNR and FQNEAQ (reference sequence). J gave up 4 bases and V 5 bases, and 10 bases lay outside the gene matches. The CDR3 runs to 16 residues. The CDR3 sequence: CASSTERQGPTGELFF. The CDR3 DNA sequence: TGTGCCAGCAGCACCGAACGACAGGGCCCCACCGGGGAGCTGTTTTTT.

The rearrangement links TRBV7-2 to TRBJ2-3; 12 bases are shared with TRBD2. V was pared by 0 bases and J by 4 bases, with 8 bases of the junction left unmatched. Germline V lookup: CDR1 SGHTA, CDR2 FQGNSA. The CDR3 has 18 residues. The CDR3 nucleotides are TGTGCCAGCAGCTTAGCGAGGGCTAGCGGGGGGGCGGCAGATACGCAGTATTTT. It translates to CASSLARASGGAADTQYF.

The rearrangement links TRBV28 to TRBJ1-2, with D possibly TRBD1 on 5 matching bases. The CDR3 has 16 amino acids. In germline, CDR1 is MDHEN, CDR2 SYDVKM. Between the trimmed V and J ends, which lost 2 bases and 8 bases, there was a span of 21 bases. The CDR3 loop is CASSLGGGRGGGGYTF. CDR3 sequence (DNA): TGTGCCAGCAGTTTAGGGGGGGGGAGGGGCGGAGGAGGCTACACCTTC.

The chain employs TRBV19 and TRBJ2-7, with 8 bases that match TRBD1. This CDR3 comprises 13 residues. V trimming: 5 bases; J trimming: 6 bases; junction bases outside the gene matches: 6. Germline V gene data show CDR1 as LNHDA and CDR2 as SQIVND (reference sequence). CDR3 sequence: CASSSQGDGEQYF. CDR3 in DNA: TGTGCCAGTAGTTCACAGGGGGACGGCGAGCAGTACTTC.

On this clone: The same CDR3 is also encoded by other DNA sequences in this sample. The V call is TRBV3-1 (or the pseudogene TRBV3-2), the J call TRBJ2-1; 11 nucleotides line up with TRBD2. The CDR3 runs 15 residues. V was clipped by 4 bases and J by 7 bases; unmatched bases: 6. CDR1 and CDR2 (germline): LGHDT, YNNKEL (reference sequence). The CDR3 protein is CASSLGLAGLNEQFF. DNA of the CDR3: TGTGCCAGCAGCCTAGGACTAGCGGGCTTGAATGAGCAGTTCTTC.

The table lists this clone with a few counts. The chain combines TRBV19 with TRBJ1-1; D gene unclear. The CDR3 extends over 14 amino acids. The germline V gene has CDR1 LNHDA and CDR2 SQIVND (reference sequence). V lost 6 bases and J 8 bases, leaving 19 bases between the germline ends. CDR3 DNA: TGTGCCAGTAGGAACGCCCAAATTAGATCGGAAGCTTTCTTT. It codes for CASRNAQIRSEAFF.

The DNA for the CDR3 is TGCGCCAGCAGCTCGGACGGACAGTGGTACGAGCAGTACTTC. It yields the protein CASSSDGQWYEQYF. The chain links TRBV5-1 to TRBJ2-7; TRBD1 is a possible D gene (6 bases). The CDR3 sequence is 14 residues long. The V gene lost 3 bases and the J gene lost 4 bases, with 14 bases spanning the gap. Germline loops: CDR1 SGHRS, CDR2 YFSETQ.

V usage is TRBV11-2 and J usage is TRBJ1-6, with 7 nucleotides matching TRBD1. J was trimmed by 3 bases and V by 5 bases; bases with no gene match: 7. The germline V gene encodes CDR1 SGHAT and CDR2 FQNNGV. The CDR3 spans 16 residues. The CDR3 bases are TGTGCCAGCAGCGCCACAGGGGTTCTCTATAATTCACCCCTCCACTTT. Its translation: CASSATGVLYNSPLHF.

This chain joins TRBV2 and TRBJ2-7; 8 bases line up with TRBD1. After removal of 8 bases from V and 7 bases from J, the junction contained 10 bases not matched to a gene. The CDR3 is 13 residues long. Germline-derived CDR1 and CDR2 are SNHLY and FYNNEI. As DNA, the CDR3 is TGTGCCAGCCGTCGGACAGGGACTCGGGAGCAGTACTTC. Its translation is CASRRTGTREQYF.

The rearrangement joins TRBV19 to TRBJ1-5; TRBD1 might be the D (5 bases). The germline gives CDR1 LNHDA, CDR2 SQIVND (reference sequence). Trimming took off 5 bases at V and 2 bases at J, with 16 bases between the two ends. CDR3 size: 16 residues. The CDR3 loop reads CASSDTGGGGNQPQHF. The CDR3 nucleotides read TGTGCCAGTAGTGACACCGGTGGGGGGGGCAATCAGCCCCAGCATTTT. The full variable domain, completed using reference TRBV19 and TRBJ1-5, is DGGITQSPKYLFRKEGQNVTLSCEQNLNHDAMYWYRQDPGQGLRLIYYSQIVNDFQKGDIAEGYSVSREKKESFPLTVTSAQKNPTAFYLCASSDTGGGGNQPQHFGDGTRLSIL.

The CDR3 here is CASSYGTQGREQYF. CDR3 in DNA: TGCGCCAGCAGCTACGGCACACAGGGGCGCGAGCAGTACTTC. J is TRBJ2-7 and V is TRBV5-1; 7 bases fit TRBD1. The ends lost 3 bases at V and 6 bases at J; junction bases unmatched: 9. CDR3 size: 14 residues. Germline CDR1 SGHRS, CDR2 YFSETQ.

V and J are TRBV29-1 and TRBJ1-3, with a weak D call TRBD1 (5 bases). The CDR3 runs 16 residues. V lost 2 bases and J 0 bases, leaving 14 bases between the germline ends. The germline V gene has CDR1 SQVTM and CDR2 ANQGSEA. For the CDR3, the DNA is TGCAGCGTTGAAACGGTCAGGGTCGACTCTGGAAACACCATATATTTT. Translated: CSVETVRVDSGNTIYF.

The rearrangement uses TRBV27 and TRBJ1-5, with 9 positions matching TRBD1. CDR3 length: 18 residues. Germline V gene sequence: CDR1 MNHEY, CDR2 SMNVEV (reference sequence). With 10 bases clipped from V and 2 bases from J, the junction kept 18 bases outside the gene matches. CDR3 sequence: CAIVTGTGFFVCNQPQHF. The CDR3 region has the DNA TGTGCCATCGTGACCGGGACAGGGTTTTTTGTTTGCAATCAGCCCCAGCATTTT.

The chain joins TRBV18 to TRBJ2-4, with TRBD1 matching 12 bases. V trimming: 6 bases; J trimming: 0 bases; junction bases outside the gene matches: 3. The CDR3 is 16 amino acids. Germline loops: CDR1 KGHSH, CDR2 LQKENI. The CDR3 DNA is TGTGCCAGCTCCTTGGGACAGGGGGCAGCCAAAAACATTCAGTACTTC. It translates to CASSLGQGAAKNIQYF.

J is TRBJ2-5 and V is TRBV18; D not resolved. Germline V gene data show CDR1 as KGHSH and CDR2 as LQKENI. V shed 6 bases and J shed 5 bases, with 10 bases lying between them. The CDR3 loop spans 12 amino acids. The CDR3 DNA reads TGTGCCAGCTCCCCTCTGGAGGAGACCCAGTACTTC. The encoded protein is CASSPLEETQYF.

V and J are TRBV2 and TRBJ2-5; possible D gene TRBD1, 5 bases. V lost 5 bases to trimming and J lost 1 base, with 14 bases between them. This CDR3 is built from 15 residues. Germline V gene lookup returns CDR1 SNHLY and CDR2 FYNNEI. CDR3 sequence reads: CASSFQQVLQETQYF. CDR3 DNA: TGTGCCAGCAGTTTCCAACAGGTTCTCCAAGAGACCCAGTACTTC.

This rearrangement joins TRBV6-1 to TRBJ1-6; 10 positions match TRBD1. V lost 4 bases and J lost 7; bases outside the gene matches: 10. The CDR3 has 17 amino acids. Germline loops: CDR1 MNHNS, CDR2 SASEGT. This CDR3 is CASSGDGQGEGNSPLHF. CDR3 coding DNA: TGTGCCAGCAGTGGGGATGGACAGGGGGAAGGAAATTCACCCCTCCACTTT.